The clone carrying this T cell receptor beta chain appeared many times. The sample is drawn from a study of response to subunit inactivated influenza vaccine. TCRdb re-called the RT-PCR reads with MiXCR, one entry per CDR3 protein. The sample lists 610,000 or so distinct CDR3 sequences; approximately 15% were seen once. CDR3 length equals 16 residues. V lost 1 base and J lost 4; bases outside the gene matches: 7. The sequencing here drew on PBMCs from blood, taken 12 days after vaccination. The V and J genes are TRBV12-3 or TRBV12-4 and TRBJ2-1, with TRBD1 matching over 7 bases. This clonotype was obtained from a man in his forties or fifties who received an inactivated influenza vaccine. CDR3 in DNA: TGTGCCAGCAGTTTAGAGTGGCCGACAGGGTACAATGAGCAGTTCTTC. Translated: CASSLEWPTGYNEQFF.